This is a list of T cell receptor beta chains from one sample in a study of chemoradiotherapy in HPV16-positive cancers. Using immunoSEQ multiplex PCR, the repertoire was profiled, and TCRdb retains in-frame clones only, with some absent. Among around 6,400 clones, roughly 73% were seen once, and the ten largest hold 11%. This specimen was collected from a patient who underwent chemoradiotherapy. The receptors come from a human donor with HPV-associated anogenital cancer. CDR3s leave out the opening cysteine and the closing phenylalanine or tryptophan. A D gene is named only where the DNA matches it firmly. The size entry is marked missing in some rows and otherwise reads once, few, many or a size class.

clone_size	d_call	v_call	j_call	cdr3_aa
-	TRBD2	TRBV28	TRBJ2-1	ASNSQSGGALFVDEQF
-	TRBD1	TRBV4-1	TRBJ2-7	ASSQAGTGIGEQY
-	TRBD1	TRBV5-4	TRBJ2-5	ASSFSYRGEETQY
few	-	TRBV7-6	TRBJ1-5	ASSEGGERPQH
few	-	TRBV4-3	TRBJ2-7	ASSQDMVDPGEQY
-	TRBD2	TRBV27	TRBJ2-2	ASSFHFWAGGPGELF
-	-	TRBV19	TRBJ1-1	ASSLRGFEAF
-	-	TRBV4-1	TRBJ2-1	ASSQDRRGGREQF
few	-	TRBV5-6	TRBJ2-7	ASSEGRTEYYEQY
-	-	TRBV6-1	TRBJ1-3	ASSARVEGTIY
-	-	TRBV28	TRBJ2-6	ASSQQSLTQSRANVLT
-	-	TRBV27	TRBJ1-5	ASSFGSHQPQH
few	-	TRBV30	TRBJ1-6	AWSVPRTVSAPLH
few	-	TRBV4-1	TRBJ2-2	ASSPRTSTGELF
-	TRBD1	TRBV12-5	TRBJ2-2	ARDRVETGELF
-	TRBD1	TRBV7-2	TRBJ1-1	ASSPSRQGWTEAF
-	-	TRBV5-6	TRBJ1-6	ASSLSTTGRSSYNSPLH
-	-	TRBV27	TRBJ1-2	ASSSPGSPYGYT
-	TRBD2	TRBV28	TRBJ2-7	ASSLGGWGTYEQY
-	-	TRBV19	TRBJ2-2	ASSSGSGELF